This T cell receptor beta chain was retrieved from a study of T-cell memory formation after mild COVID-19. This clonotype was found a few times. TCRdb re-called the 5' RACE reads through MiXCR, storing one row per CDR3 protein. The sample includes some 260,000 distinct CDR3 sequences, about a sixth of them seen just once. The TCR originated in a young man who had mild COVID-19 (a few samples of this study predate the infection). Cell type and time point are not known. The sequenced sample was PBMCs or a T cell subset sorted from them (not recorded which).

This CDR3 reads CASSRGPDQPQHF. The CDR3 DNA reads as TGTGCCAGCAGCCGAGGGCCCGATCAGCCCCAGCATTTT. V is TRBV7-3 and J is TRBJ1-5; D is undetermined. V was clipped by 5 bases and J by 5 bases, with 10 bases between them. The CDR3 has 13 residues. Germline assignment: CDR1 SGHTA and CDR2 FQGTGA. Full variable domain (rest looked up from reference TRBV7-3 and TRBJ1-5): GAGVSQTPSNKVTEKGKYVELRCDPISGHTALYWYRQSLGQGPEFLIYFQGTGAADDSGLPNDRFFAVRPEGSVSTLKIQRTERGDSAVYLCASSRGPDQPQHFGDGTRLSIL.